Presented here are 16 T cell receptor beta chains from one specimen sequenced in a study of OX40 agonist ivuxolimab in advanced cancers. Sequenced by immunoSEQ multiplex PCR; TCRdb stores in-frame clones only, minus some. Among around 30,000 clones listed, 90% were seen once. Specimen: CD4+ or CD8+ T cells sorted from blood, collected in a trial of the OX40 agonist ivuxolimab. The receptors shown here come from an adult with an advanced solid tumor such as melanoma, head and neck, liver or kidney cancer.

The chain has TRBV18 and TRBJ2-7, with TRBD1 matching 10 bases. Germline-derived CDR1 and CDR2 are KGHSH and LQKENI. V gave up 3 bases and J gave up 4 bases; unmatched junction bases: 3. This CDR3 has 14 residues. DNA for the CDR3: TGTGCCAGCTCACCGACAGGGGGCTGGTACGAGCAGTACTTC. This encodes CASSPTGGWYEQYF.

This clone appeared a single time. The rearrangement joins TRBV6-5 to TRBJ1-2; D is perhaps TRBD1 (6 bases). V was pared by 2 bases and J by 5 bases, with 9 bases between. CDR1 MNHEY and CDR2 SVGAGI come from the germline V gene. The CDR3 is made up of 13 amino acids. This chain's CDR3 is CASSYRDMYGYTF. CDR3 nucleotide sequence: TGTGCCAGCAGTTACCGGGACATGTATGGCTACACCTTC.

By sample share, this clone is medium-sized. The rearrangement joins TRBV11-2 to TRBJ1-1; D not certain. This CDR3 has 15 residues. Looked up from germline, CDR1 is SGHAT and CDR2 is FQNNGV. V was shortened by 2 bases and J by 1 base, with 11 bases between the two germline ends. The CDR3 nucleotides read TGTGCCAGCAGCTTATTAGGCCCGACGAACACTGAAGCTTTCTTT. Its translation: CASSLLGPTNTEAFF.

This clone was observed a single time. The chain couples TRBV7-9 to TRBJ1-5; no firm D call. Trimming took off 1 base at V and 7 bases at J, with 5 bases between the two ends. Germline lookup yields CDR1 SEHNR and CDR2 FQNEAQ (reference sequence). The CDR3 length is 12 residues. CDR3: CASSLGPQPQHF. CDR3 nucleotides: TGTGCCAGCAGCTTAGGGCCCCAGCCCCAGCATTTT.

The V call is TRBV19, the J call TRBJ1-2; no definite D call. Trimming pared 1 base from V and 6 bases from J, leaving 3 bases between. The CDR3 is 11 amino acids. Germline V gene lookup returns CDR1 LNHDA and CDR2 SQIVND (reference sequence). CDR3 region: CASSIGNGYTF. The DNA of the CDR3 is TGTGCCAGTAGTATAGGGAATGGCTACACCTTC.

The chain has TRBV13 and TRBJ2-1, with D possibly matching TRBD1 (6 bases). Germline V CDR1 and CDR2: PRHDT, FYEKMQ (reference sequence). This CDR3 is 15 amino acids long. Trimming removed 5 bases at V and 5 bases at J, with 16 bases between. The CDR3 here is CASSLQGSLNNEQFF. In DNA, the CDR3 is TGTGCCAGCAGCCTACAGGGTTCCCTAAACAATGAGCAGTTCTTC.

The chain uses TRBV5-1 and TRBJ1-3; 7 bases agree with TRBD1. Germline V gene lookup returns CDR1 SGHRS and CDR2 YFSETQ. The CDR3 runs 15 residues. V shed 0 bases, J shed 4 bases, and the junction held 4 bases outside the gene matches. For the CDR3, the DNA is TGCGCCAGCAGCTTGGCTGCAGGGGGAGGAAACACCATATATTTT. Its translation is CASSLAAGGGNTIYF.

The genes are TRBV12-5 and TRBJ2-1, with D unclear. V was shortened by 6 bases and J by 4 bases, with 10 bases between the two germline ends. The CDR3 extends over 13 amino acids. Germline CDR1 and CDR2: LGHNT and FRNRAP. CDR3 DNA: TGTGCTAGTGGGTACTCGAGGTACAATGAGCAGTTCTTC. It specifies CASGYSRYNEQFF.

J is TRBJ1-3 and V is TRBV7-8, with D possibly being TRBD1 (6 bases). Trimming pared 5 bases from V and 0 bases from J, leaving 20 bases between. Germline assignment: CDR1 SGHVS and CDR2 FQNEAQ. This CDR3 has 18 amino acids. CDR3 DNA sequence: TGTGCCAGCAGCCGGCCTTACCCCGGGGGCGACTCTGGAAACACCATATATTTT. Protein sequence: CASSRPYPGGDSGNTIYF.

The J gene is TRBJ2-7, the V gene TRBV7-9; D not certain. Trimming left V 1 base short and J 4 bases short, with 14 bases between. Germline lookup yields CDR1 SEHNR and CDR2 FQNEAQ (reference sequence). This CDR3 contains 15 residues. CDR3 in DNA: TGTGCCAGCAGCTTAGGGTCTATGGTTTCGTACGAGCAGTACTTC. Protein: CASSLGSMVSYEQYF.

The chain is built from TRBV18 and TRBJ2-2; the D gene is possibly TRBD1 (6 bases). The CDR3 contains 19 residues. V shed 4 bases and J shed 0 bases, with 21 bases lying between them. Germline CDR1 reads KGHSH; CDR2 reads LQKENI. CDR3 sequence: CASSRSGDNRASNTGELFF. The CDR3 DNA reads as TGTGCCAGCTCACGCAGTGGGGATAACAGGGCCTCGAACACCGGGGAGCTGTTTTTT.

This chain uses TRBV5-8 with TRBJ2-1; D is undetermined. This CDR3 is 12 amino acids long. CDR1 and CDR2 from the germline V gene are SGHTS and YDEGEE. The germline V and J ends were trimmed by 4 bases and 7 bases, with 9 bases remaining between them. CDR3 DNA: TGTGCCAGCAGCAAGGGTGGGAATGAGCAGTTCTTC. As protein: CASSKGGNEQFF.

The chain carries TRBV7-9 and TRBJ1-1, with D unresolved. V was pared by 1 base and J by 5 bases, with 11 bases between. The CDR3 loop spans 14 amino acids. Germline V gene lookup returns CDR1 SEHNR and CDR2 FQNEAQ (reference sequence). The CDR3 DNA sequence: TGTGCCAGCAGCTTAGAGGGAGGTTGGACTGAAGCTTTCTTT. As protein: CASSLEGGWTEAFF.

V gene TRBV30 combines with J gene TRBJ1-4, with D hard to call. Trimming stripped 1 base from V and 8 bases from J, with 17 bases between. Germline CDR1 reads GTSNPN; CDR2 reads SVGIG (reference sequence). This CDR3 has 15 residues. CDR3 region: CAWSGLTVQWEKLFF. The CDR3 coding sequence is TGTGCCTGGAGTGGTTTGACCGTTCAGTGGGAAAAACTGTTTTTT.

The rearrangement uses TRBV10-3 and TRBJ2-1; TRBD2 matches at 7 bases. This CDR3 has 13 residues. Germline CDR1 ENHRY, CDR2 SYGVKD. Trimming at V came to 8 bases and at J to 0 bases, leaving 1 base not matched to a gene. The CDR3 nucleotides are TGTGCCATCGGCGGGAGCTCCTACAATGAGCAGTTCTTC. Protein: CAIGGSSYNEQFF.

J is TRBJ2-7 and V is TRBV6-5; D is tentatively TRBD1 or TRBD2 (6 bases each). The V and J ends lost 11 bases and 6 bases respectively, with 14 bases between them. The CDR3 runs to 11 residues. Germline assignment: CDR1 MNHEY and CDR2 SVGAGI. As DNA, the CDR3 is TGTGCCGGGAACAAGGGGGGCGAGCAGTACTTC. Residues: CAGNKGGEQYF.